This TCR beta chain was found in a study of T cells of healthy individuals. Germline CDR1 is MNHEY and CDR2 is SVGAGI. The CDR3 length is 12 residues. Deletions cut 6 bases from V and 8 bases from J, with 8 bases between. A few counts support this clonotype. TCRdb re-analysed the 5' RACE reads in MiXCR, keeping a single row per CDR3 protein. The table lists 75,000 to 95,000 distinct CDR3 sequences, about 5% of them singletons. This clonotype was sampled from a female donor in good health. The chain carries TRBV6-5 and TRBJ1-6; D is ambiguous. CDR3 bases: TGTGCCAGCAGACCAGCGGATTCACCCCTCCACTTT. It specifies CASRPADSPLHF.